Below, 2 T cell receptor beta chains from the same sample are listed, as sequenced in a study of CD8+ T cells in alopecia areata. Reverse transcribed after extraction, RNA yielded cDNA as the sequencing template. Profiling relied on immunoSEQ multiplex PCR, and the TCRdb table lists in-frame clones only, not all of them. This sample carries around 86,000 clones, over 70% of them seen once, and the ten largest clones take 17%. The treatment here: oral pan-JAK inhibitor, 5-10 mg twice daily. The sample consisted of CD8+ T cells sorted from blood, taken at approximately week 44, from a patient treated with tofacitinib. The receptors shown here come from a human donor with alopecia areata.

This clone was recorded only once. The chain couples TRBV2 to TRBJ1-2, with 7 positions matching TRBD1. Germline V gives CDR1 SNHLY, CDR2 FYNNEI. V gave up 7 bases and J gave up 0 bases; unmatched junction bases: 8. This CDR3 is 15 amino acids long. CDR3 sequence: CASMGTGVANYGYTF. The CDR3 region has the DNA TGTGCCAGCATGGGAACAGGGGTGGCTAACTATGGCTACACCTTC.

The rearrangement joins TRBV19 to TRBJ1-5; D ambiguous. This CDR3 is built from 14 residues. V was shortened by 3 bases and J by 5 bases, with 11 bases between the two germline ends. From germline, CDR1 is LNHDA and CDR2 SQIVND (reference sequence). The chain's CDR3 is CASSMDLEDQPQHF. Written as DNA, the CDR3 is TGTGCCAGTAGTATGGATCTGGAAGATCAGCCCCAGCATTTT.